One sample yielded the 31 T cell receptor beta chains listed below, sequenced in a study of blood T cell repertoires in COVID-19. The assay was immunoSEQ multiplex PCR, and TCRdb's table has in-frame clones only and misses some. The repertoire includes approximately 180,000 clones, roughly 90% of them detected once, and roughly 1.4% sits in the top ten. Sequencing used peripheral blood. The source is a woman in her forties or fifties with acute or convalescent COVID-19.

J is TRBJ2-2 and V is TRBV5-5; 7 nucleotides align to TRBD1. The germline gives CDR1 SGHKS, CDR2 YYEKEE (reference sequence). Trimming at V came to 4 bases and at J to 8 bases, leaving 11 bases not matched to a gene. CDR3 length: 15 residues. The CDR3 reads CASSQRTGREGELFF. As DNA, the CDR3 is TGTGCCAGCAGCCAGCGGACAGGACGAGAAGGGGAGCTGTTTTTT.

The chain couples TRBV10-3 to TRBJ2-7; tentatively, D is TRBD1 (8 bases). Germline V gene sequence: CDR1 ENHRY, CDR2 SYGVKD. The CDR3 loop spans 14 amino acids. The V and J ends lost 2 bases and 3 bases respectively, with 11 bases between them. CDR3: CAISETGGGYEQYF. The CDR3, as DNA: TGTGCCATCAGTGAGACAGGGGGGGGCTACGAGCAGTACTTC.

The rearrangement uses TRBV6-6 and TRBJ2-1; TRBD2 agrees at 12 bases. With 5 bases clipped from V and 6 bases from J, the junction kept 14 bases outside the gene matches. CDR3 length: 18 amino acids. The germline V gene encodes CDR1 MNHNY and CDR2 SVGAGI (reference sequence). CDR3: CASSRRPGLAGSSNEQFF. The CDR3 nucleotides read TGTGCCAGCAGTCGCCGTCCGGGACTAGCGGGCTCTAGCAATGAGCAGTTCTTC.

Here the CDR3 reads CASRISRTSLNEQFF. CDR3 sequence (DNA): TGTGCCAGCAGAATTTCAAGGACTAGCCTCAATGAGCAGTTCTTC. V gene TRBV7-2 combines with J gene TRBJ2-1; TRBD2 aligns across 8 bases. CDR3 size: 15 residues. J lost 6 bases, V lost 6 bases, and 10 bases had no gene match. Per germline, CDR1 SGHTA and CDR2 FQGNSA.

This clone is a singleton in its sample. The CDR3: CASSNRDFSPLHF. The CDR3 coding sequence is TGTGCCAGCAGCAACCGGGACTTTTCACCCCTCCACTTT. This chain connects TRBV5-6 to TRBJ1-6, with D possibly TRBD1 on 5 matching bases. V dropped 4 bases and J dropped 9 bases, with 11 bases sitting between them. The CDR3 consists of 13 residues. From germline, CDR1 is SGHDT and CDR2 YYEEEE.

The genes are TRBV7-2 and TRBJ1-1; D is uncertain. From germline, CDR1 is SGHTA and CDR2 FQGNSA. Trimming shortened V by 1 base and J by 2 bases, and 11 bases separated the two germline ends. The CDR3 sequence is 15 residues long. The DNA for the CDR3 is TGTGCCAGCAGCTTAGGTACCAAACTAAACACTGAAGCTTTCTTT. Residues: CASSLGTKLNTEAFF.

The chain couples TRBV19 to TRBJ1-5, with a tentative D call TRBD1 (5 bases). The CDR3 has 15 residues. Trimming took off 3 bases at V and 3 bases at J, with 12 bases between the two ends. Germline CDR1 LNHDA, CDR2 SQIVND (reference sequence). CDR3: CASSIYAGINQPQHF. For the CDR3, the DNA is TGTGCCAGTAGTATTTACGCAGGGATCAATCAGCCCCAGCATTTT.

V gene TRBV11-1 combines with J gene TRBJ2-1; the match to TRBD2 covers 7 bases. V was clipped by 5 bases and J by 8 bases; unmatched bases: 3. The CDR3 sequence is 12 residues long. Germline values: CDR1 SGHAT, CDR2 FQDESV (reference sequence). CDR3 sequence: CASSTRGDEQFF. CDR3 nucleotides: TGTGCCAGCAGCACCCGGGGGGATGAGCAGTTCTTC.

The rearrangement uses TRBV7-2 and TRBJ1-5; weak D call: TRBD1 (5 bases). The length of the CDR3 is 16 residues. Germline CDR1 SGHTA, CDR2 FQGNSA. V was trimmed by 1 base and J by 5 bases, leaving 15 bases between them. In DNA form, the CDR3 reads TGTGCCAGCAGCTTAGTGGTAAGGGGTGTCCATCAGCCCCAGCATTTT. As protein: CASSLVVRGVHQPQHF.

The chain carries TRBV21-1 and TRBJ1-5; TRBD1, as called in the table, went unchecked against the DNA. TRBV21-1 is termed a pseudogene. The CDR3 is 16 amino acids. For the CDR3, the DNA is TGTGCCAGCAGTTCCGGGACAGTGAGGGGATATCAGCCCCAGCATTTT. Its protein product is CASSSGTVRGYQPQHF.

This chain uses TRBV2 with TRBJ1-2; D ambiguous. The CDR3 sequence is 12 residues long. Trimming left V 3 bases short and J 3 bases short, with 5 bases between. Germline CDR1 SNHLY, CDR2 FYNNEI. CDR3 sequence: CASSDGYYGYTF. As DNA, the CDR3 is TGTGCCAGCAGTGACGGGTACTATGGCTACACCTTC. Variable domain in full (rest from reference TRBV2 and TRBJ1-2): EPEVTQTPSHQVTQMGQEVILRCVPISNHLYFYWYRQILGQKVEFLVSFYNNEISEKSEIFDDQFSVERPDGSNFTLKIRSTKLEDSAMYFCASSDGYYGYTFGSGTRLTVV.

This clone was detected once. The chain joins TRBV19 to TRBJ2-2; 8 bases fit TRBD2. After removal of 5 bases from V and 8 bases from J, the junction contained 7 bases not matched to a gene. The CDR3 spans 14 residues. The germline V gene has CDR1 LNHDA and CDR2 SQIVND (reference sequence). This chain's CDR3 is CASSANSGVGELFF. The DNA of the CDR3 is TGTGCCAGTAGTGCCAATAGCGGGGTAGGGGAGCTGTTTTTT.

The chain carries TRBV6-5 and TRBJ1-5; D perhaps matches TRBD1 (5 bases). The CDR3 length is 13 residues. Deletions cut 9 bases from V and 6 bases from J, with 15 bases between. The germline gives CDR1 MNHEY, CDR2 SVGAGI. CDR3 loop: CASRRGLSQPQHF. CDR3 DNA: TGTGCCAGTCGTAGGGGTTTAAGTCAGCCCCAGCATTTT.

The CDR3 DNA sequence: TGTGCCTCCCGGGTTGGAAACACCATATATTTT. As protein: CASRVGNTIYF. The chain couples TRBV12-3 or TRBV12-4 to TRBJ1-3; D remains unclear. Trimming cost V 11 bases and J 3 bases, with 8 bases left between them. The CDR3 loop spans 11 amino acids.

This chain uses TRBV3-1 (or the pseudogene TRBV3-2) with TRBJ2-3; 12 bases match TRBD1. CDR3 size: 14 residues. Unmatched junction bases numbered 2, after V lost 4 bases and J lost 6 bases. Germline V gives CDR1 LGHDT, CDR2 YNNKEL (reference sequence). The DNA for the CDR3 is TGTGCCAGCAGCCCGGGGACAGGGGGCGATACGCAGTATTTT. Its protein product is CASSPGTGGDTQYF.

CDR3 loop: CASSPRTSARGTGELFF. CDR3 coding DNA: TGTGCCAGCTCACCTCGGACTAGCGCCCGGGGGACCGGGGAGCTGTTTTTT. The chain joins TRBV18 to TRBJ2-2; 9 bases are a match to TRBD2. The junction had 10 bases not matched to a gene; V was cut back by 3 bases and J by 5 bases. Germline lookup yields CDR1 KGHSH and CDR2 LQKENI. The CDR3 has 17 residues.

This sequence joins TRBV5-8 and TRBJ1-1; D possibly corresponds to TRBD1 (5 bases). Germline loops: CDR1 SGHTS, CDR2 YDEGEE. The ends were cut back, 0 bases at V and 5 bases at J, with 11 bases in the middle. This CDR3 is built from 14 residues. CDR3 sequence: CASSLGQGKTEAFF. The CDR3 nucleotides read TGTGCCAGCAGCTTGGGGCAGGGAAAGACTGAAGCTTTCTTT.

The CDR3 sequence: CASSFSGATYNEQFF. The CDR3 nucleotides are TGTGCCAGCAGCTTTAGCGGGGCCACCTACAATGAGCAGTTCTTC. V usage is TRBV13 and J usage is TRBJ2-1, with 8 bases matching TRBD2. CDR1 and CDR2 from the germline V gene are PRHDT and FYEKMQ (reference sequence). V lost 3 bases, J lost 2 bases, and 3 bases stayed unmatched. The CDR3 has 15 residues.

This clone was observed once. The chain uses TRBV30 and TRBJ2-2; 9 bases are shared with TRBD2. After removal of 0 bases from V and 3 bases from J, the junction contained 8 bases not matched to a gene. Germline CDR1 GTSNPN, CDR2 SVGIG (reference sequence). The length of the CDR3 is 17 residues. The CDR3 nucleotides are TGTGCCTGGAGTGTGTTTAGCGGGAGTGGGGACACCGGGGAGCTGTTTTTT. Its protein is CAWSVFSGSGDTGELFF. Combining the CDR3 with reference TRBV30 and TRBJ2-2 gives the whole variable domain SQTIHQWPATLVQPVGSPLSLECTVEGTSNPNLYWYRQAAGRGLQLLFYSVGIGQISSEVPQNLSASRPQDRQFILSSKKLLLSDSGFYLCAWSVFSGSGDTGELFFGEGSRLTVL.

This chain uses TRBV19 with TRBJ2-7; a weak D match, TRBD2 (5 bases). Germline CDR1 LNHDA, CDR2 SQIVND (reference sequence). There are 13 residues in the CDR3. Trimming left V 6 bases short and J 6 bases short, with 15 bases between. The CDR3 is CASSKGLALEQYF. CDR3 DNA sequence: TGTGCCAGTAGCAAAGGTCTAGCTCTCGAGCAGTACTTC.

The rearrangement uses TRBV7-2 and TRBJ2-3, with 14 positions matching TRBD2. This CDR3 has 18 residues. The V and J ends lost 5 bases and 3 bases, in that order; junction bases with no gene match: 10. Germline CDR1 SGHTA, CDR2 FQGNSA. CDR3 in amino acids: CASSLFRLAGGSTDTQYF. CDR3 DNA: TGTGCCAGCAGCCTGTTTCGACTAGCGGGAGGGTCAACAGATACGCAGTATTTT.

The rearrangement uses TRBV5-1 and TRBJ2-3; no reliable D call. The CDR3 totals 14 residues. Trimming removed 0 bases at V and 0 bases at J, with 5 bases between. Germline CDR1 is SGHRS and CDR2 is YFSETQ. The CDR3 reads CASSLVTSTDTQYF. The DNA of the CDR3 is TGCGCCAGCAGCTTGGTAACAAGCACAGATACGCAGTATTTT.

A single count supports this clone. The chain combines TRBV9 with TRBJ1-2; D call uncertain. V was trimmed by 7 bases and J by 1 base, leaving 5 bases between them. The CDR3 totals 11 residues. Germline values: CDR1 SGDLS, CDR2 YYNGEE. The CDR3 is CASEGNYGYTF. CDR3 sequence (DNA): TGTGCCAGCGAGGGTAACTATGGCTACACCTTC. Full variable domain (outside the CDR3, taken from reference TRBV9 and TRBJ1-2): DSGVTQTPKHLITATGQRVTLRCSPRSGDLSVYWYQQSLDQGLQFLIQYYNGEERAKGNILERFSAQQFPDLHSELNLSSLELGDSALYFCASEGNYGYTFGSGTRLTVV.

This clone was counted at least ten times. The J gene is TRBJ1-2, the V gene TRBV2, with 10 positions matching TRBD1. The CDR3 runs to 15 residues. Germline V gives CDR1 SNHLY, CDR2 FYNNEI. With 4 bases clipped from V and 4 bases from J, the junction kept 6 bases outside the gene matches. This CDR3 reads CASSGGTGDIYGYTF. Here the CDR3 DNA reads TGTGCCAGCAGTGGGGGGACAGGGGATATCTATGGCTACACCTTC.

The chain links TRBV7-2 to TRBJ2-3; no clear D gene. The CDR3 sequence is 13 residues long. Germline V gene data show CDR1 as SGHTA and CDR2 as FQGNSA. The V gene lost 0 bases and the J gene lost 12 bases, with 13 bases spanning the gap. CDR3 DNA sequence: TGTGCCAGCAGCTTAGCACCTTCTCGCAGTCAGTATTTT. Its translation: CASSLAPSRSQYF.

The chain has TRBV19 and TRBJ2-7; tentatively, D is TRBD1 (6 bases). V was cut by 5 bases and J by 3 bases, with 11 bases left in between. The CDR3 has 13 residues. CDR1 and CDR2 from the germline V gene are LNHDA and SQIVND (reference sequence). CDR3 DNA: TGTGCCAGTAGTCTGGGACATTTCTACGAGCAGTACTTC. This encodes CASSLGHFYEQYF.

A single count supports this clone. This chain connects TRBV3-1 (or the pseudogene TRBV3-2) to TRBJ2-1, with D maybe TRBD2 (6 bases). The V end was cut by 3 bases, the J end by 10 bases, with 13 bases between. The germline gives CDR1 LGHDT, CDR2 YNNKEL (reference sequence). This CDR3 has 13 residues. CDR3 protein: CASSQGPGSEQFF. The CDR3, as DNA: TGTGCCAGCAGCCAGGGACCCGGGAGCGAGCAGTTCTTC.

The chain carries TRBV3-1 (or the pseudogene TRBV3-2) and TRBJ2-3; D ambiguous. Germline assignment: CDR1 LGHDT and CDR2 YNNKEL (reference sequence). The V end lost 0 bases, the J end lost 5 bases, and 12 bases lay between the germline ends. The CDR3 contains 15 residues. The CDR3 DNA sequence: TGTGCCAGCAGCCAAGATCAGGCGCCTGTAGATACGCAGTATTTT. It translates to CASSQDQAPVDTQYF.

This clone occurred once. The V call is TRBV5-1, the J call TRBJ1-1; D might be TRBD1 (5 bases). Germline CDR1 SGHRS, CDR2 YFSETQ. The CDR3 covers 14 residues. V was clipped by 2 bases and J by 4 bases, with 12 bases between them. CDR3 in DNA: TGCGCCAGCAGCTTTCAGGGAGGGAGCACTGAAGCTTTCTTT. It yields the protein CASSFQGGSTEAFF. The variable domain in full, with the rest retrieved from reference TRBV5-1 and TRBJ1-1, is KAGVTQTPRYLIKTRGQQVTLSCSPISGHRSVSWYQQTPGQGLQFLFEYFSETQRNKGNFPGRFSGRQFSNSRSEMNVSTLELGDSALYLCASSFQGGSTEAFFGQGTRLTVV.

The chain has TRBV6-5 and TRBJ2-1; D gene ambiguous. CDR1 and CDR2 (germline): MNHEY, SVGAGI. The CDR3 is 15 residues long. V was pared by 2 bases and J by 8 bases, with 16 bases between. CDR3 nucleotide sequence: TGTGCCAGCAGTTACGGGCAAGCAGGCACCGATGAGCAGTTCTTC. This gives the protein CASSYGQAGTDEQFF.

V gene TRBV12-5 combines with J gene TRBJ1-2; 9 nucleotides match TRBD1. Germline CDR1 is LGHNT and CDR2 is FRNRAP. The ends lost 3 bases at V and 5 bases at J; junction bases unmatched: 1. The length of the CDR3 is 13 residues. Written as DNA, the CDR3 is TGTGCTAGTGGTTTACAGGGGGCGTATGGCTACACCTTC. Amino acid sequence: CASGLQGAYGYTF.